These 8 T cell receptor beta chains were sequenced from one sample in a study of blood T cell repertoires in COVID-19. TCRdb's table, derived via immunoSEQ multiplex PCR, lists solely in-frame clones and lacks some. The sample lists fewer than 250,000 clones, 85% occurring once. Sequences were obtained from peripheral blood. All receptors derive from a man aged 55 to 70 with COVID-19, enrolled during active disease.

The chain recombines TRBV19 with TRBJ1-6, with D possibly TRBD1 on 6 matching bases. From germline, CDR1 is LNHDA and CDR2 SQIVND (reference sequence). V lost 10 bases, J lost 5 bases, and 15 bases lay in between. The CDR3 extends over 14 amino acids. The CDR3 DNA follows: TGTGCCACCCGGGCAGGGGTCGATAATTCACCCCTCCACTTT. This gives the protein CATRAGVDNSPLHF.

V and J are TRBV30 and TRBJ1-3; D unresolved. V lost 0 bases and J 0 bases, leaving 6 bases between the germline ends. CDR3 length: 14 residues. The germline V gene encodes CDR1 GTSNPN and CDR2 SVGIG (reference sequence). In nucleotides, the CDR3 is TGTGCCTGGAGTGTGAGTAGCTCTGGAAACACCATATATTTT. Encoded protein: CAWSVSSSGNTIYF. The full variable domain, with the rest looked up from reference TRBV30 and TRBJ1-3, is SQTIHQWPATLVQPVGSPLSLECTVEGTSNPNLYWYRQAAGRGLQLLFYSVGIGQISSEVPQNLSASRPQDRQFILSSKKLLLSDSGFYLCAWSVSSSGNTIYFGEGSWLTVV.

This chain uses TRBV5-6 with TRBJ1-3; TRBD1 is a possible D gene (6 bases). There are 15 residues in the CDR3. Germline CDR1 reads SGHDT; CDR2 reads YYEEEE. V lost 3 bases and J 6 bases, leaving 16 bases between the germline ends. Here the CDR3 DNA reads TGTGCCAGCAGCTGGAGGTCAGGGGAGATAAACACCATATATTTT. Its protein is CASSWRSGEINTIYF.

This clone has only a few counts. CDR3: CASSPLGTGGTGANVLTF. In DNA form, the CDR3 reads TGTGCCAGCTCACCATTGGGGACAGGGGGCACTGGGGCCAACGTCCTGACTTTC. The chain couples TRBV18 to TRBJ2-6; TRBD1 matches at 12 bases. Unmatched junction bases numbered 4, after V lost 2 bases and J lost 2 bases. There are 18 residues in the CDR3. Germline values: CDR1 KGHSH, CDR2 LQKENI. Filled out from reference TRBV18 and TRBJ2-6, the complete variable domain reads NAGVMQNPRHLVRRRGQEARLRCSPMKGHSHVYWYRQLPEEGLKFMVYLQKENIIDESGMPKERFSAEFPKEGPSILRIQQVVRGDSAAYFCASSPLGTGGTGANVLTFGAGSRLTVL.

In this sample, this clone turned up once. The CDR3 bases are TGTGCCAGCAGCTTAGTATCGAGGGCCACGGGGGTTGAAAAACTGTTTTTT. Translating gives CASSLVSRATGVEKLFF. The J gene is TRBJ1-4, the V gene TRBV7-2, with D possibly TRBD1 on 5 matching bases. V was pared by 1 base and J by 7 bases, with 19 bases between. The CDR3 is 17 residues long. Per the germline V gene, CDR1 is SGHTA and CDR2 is FQGNSA.

This clone has just a few counts. This chain connects TRBV11-1 to TRBJ2-5, with TRBD1 matching over 9 bases. V shed 6 bases and J 2 bases; nucleotides not matched to a gene: 4. CDR3 size: 14 residues. CDR1 and CDR2 (germline): SGHAT, FQDESV (reference sequence). The DNA of the CDR3 is TGTGCCAGCAGGCATGGACAGGGGCAAGAGACCCAGTACTTC. Translation gives CASRHGQGQETQYF.

This clone has only one observation. The rearrangement links TRBV19 to TRBJ1-6; 10 nucleotides line up with TRBD1. The CDR3 extends over 15 amino acids. Germline-derived CDR1 and CDR2 are LNHDA and SQIVND (reference sequence). V shed 4 bases and J 14 bases; nucleotides not matched to a gene: 11. The CDR3 loop reads CASSRGQGVFGTLHF. The CDR3 nucleotides are TGTGCCAGTAGTAGAGGACAGGGGGTCTTTGGAACCCTCCACTTT.

The chain recombines TRBV6-5 with TRBJ1-4, with TRBD1 matching 8 bases. The CDR3 contains 13 residues. The V gene end was trimmed by 8 bases and the J gene end by 6 bases; junction bases not matched to a gene: 5. Germline loops: CDR1 MNHEY, CDR2 SVGAGI. CDR3 region: CASGGTGYEKLFF. In nucleotides, the CDR3 is TGTGCCAGCGGAGGGACAGGTTATGAAAAACTGTTTTTT.